The sequence of this T cell receptor (beta chain) was determined in a study of T-cell reconstitution after alpha-beta-depleted transplantation in children. Preparing the TCRbeta library involved the use of unique molecular identifiers. TCRdb used MiXCR to reprocess the PCR reads, holding one entry per CDR3 protein. The sample includes about 830,000 distinct CDR3 sequences, approximately 15% of them seen just once. The CDR3 is 16 amino acids. V dropped 5 bases and J dropped 5; count of bases not matched to a gene: 7. This clonotype was sampled from a male patient younger than 18 who had a stem cell transplant for acute lymphoblastic leukemia, so the T cells may come from the graft donor. The chain joins TRBV12-3 or TRBV12-4 to TRBJ2-5; 14 bases line up with TRBD2. The sequencing here drew on PBMCs, mostly from graft donor cells, taken 360 days after TCRalphabeta/CD19-depleted stem cell transplant. The CDR3 here is CASSPRLAGGPETQYF. In DNA form, the CDR3 reads TGTGCCAGCAGTCCCCGACTAGCGGGAGGGCCGGAGACCCAGTACTTC.